The clone carrying this T cell receptor (beta chain) was observed many times. These data belong to a study of identical twins. TCRdb processed the 5' RACE reads anew with MiXCR; each CDR3 protein has one entry. The table has more than 600,000 distinct CDR3 sequences, 15% to 20% seen once. The CDR3 covers 15 residues. CDR1 and CDR2 from the germline V gene are MNHNS and SASEGT. Trimming stripped 6 bases from V and 4 bases from J, with 16 bases between. These same data were also listed under a study on T cells expressing NK-cell markers. As that study records: The TCR beta repertoires originated in sorted CD3+CD56+NKG2C+, CD3+CD56+NKG2C- and CD3+CD56-NKG2C+ T cells.

V and J are TRBV6-1 and TRBJ2-1, with D perhaps TRBD2 (5 bases). Material: PBMCs. This sequence was found in a woman between 18 and 29 years old in good health. The CDR3 region has the DNA TGTGCCAGCAGCCAGGACGGGAATCGATACAATGAGCAGTTCTTC. Translation gives CASSQDGNRYNEQFF.